This T cell receptor (beta chain) was sequenced in a study of blood T cell repertoires in COVID-19. Study-level information: Material from acute and convalescent COVID-19 was sourced from the United States, Italy and Spain. In each case, the material was cDNA or gDNA derived from T cells, B-cell-depleted T cells, or PBMCs.

The CDR3 spans 15 residues. Germline CDR1 and CDR2: SGHTA and FQGNSA. V dropped 4 bases and J dropped 5; count of bases not matched to a gene: 9. Per the study methods: Reference gene primer amplification gave estimated nucleated cell counts. Profiling relied on immunoSEQ multiplex PCR, and the TCRdb table lists in-frame clones only, not all of them. V and J calls and clone size are copied from that table; D and trimming were computed from the DNA. The sample lists about 82,000 clones, around four fifths occurring once. This TCR was recovered from a woman aged 55-75 years with acute or convalescent COVID-19. The J gene is TRBJ1-2, the V gene TRBV7-2; 8 bases line up with TRBD1. Sequenced sample: peripheral blood. CDR3 nucleotide sequence: TGTGCCAGCAGCTACAACAGGGGGGAGTCTTATGGCTACACCTTC. Protein: CASSYNRGESYGYTF.